Presented here are 10 T cell receptor beta chains from one specimen sequenced in a study (dated by TCRdb to between 2014 and 2017). Receptor libraries were prepared by 5' RACE. The instrument given in TCRdb is Illumina MiSeq. TCRdb trimmed public reads at Q25 via fastp, called clones via MiXCR and kept in-frame beta chains. One record per CDR3 amino acid sequence lists the most common genes and DNA. This sample gives nearly 55,000 distinct CDR3 sequences in total; approximately 25% of them show up just once. More than 3% of the sample goes to the ten largest clones. Sequencing was carried out using tumor-infiltrating naive CD4+ T cells sorted from the breast tumor. This sample's cell subset or site label indicates: naive CD4+ T cells, CD4+CD45RA+CD25-. The receptor set was obtained from a female donor with breast cancer.

The rearrangement links TRBV20-1 to TRBJ2-7, with a weak D call TRBD2 (5 bases). This CDR3 has 12 amino acids. V lost 5 bases to trimming and J lost 7 bases, with 15 bases between them. Germline CDR1 DFQATT, CDR2 SNEGSKA (reference sequence). The CDR3: CSARERFGEQYF. CDR3 DNA: TGCAGTGCTCGGGAAAGGTTCGGAGAGCAGTACTTC.

The J gene is TRBJ2-1, the V gene TRBV7-8; 11 bases align to TRBD2. Germline V gene sequence: CDR1 SGHVS, CDR2 FQNEAQ. V was clipped by 4 bases and J by 7 bases; unmatched bases: 3. The CDR3 runs to 14 residues. The CDR3 DNA follows: TGTGCCAGCAGCTCGGGACTAGCGGAGAATGAGCAGTTCTTC. This translates into CASSSGLAENEQFF.

The rearrangement uses TRBV5-1 and TRBJ2-1; 12 bases line up with TRBD2. The J segment lost 6 bases and the V segment lost 4 bases, leaving 11 bases of the junction unmatched. Germline CDR1 is SGHRS and CDR2 is YFSETQ. There are 17 residues in the CDR3. CDR3 protein: CASSKRTSGISINEQFF. Here the CDR3 DNA reads TGCGCCAGCAGCAAGCGGACTAGCGGGATAAGCATCAATGAGCAGTTCTTC.

The V gene is TRBV4-2, the J gene TRBJ2-3; the D is unclear. The CDR3 consists of 13 residues. Germline V CDR1 and CDR2: LGHNA, YNFKEQ. Trimming shortened V by 4 bases and J by 7 bases, and 12 bases separated the two germline ends. CDR3 residues: CASSPPGMNTQYF. Written as DNA, the CDR3 is TGTGCCAGCAGCCCACCTGGGATGAATACGCAGTATTTT.

Many counts were recorded for this clonotype. The genes are TRBV29-1 and TRBJ1-1; D unresolved. Looked up from germline, CDR1 is SQVTM and CDR2 is ANQGSEA. V lost 3 bases and J 4 bases, leaving 9 bases between the germline ends. The length of the CDR3 is 12 residues. Here the CDR3 reads CSVDGPTTEAFF. The CDR3, as DNA: TGCAGCGTTGATGGTCCGACCACTGAAGCTTTCTTT.

The chain recombines TRBV2 with TRBJ1-3, with no clear D. The V end was cut by 6 bases, the J end by 0 bases, with 12 bases between. Germline V gene lookup returns CDR1 SNHLY and CDR2 FYNNEI. There are 15 residues in the CDR3. Written as DNA, the CDR3 is TGTGCCAGCAGGGGCGGAATTTTCTCTGGAAACACCATATATTTT. Encoded protein: CASRGGIFSGNTIYF.

The chain joins TRBV30 to TRBJ2-3; 8 bases match TRBD1. V lost 4 bases and J lost 0; bases outside the gene matches: 3. The CDR3 loop spans 14 amino acids. Per germline, CDR1 GTSNPN and CDR2 SVGIG (reference sequence). CDR3 nucleotides: TGTGCCTGGAACAGGGACAGGAGCACAGATACGCAGTATTTT. Protein: CAWNRDRSTDTQYF.

The J gene is TRBJ1-1, the V gene TRBV5-1; D is possibly TRBD1 (5 bases). Trimming took 2 bases from V and 1 from J, leaving 9 bases between them. Germline values: CDR1 SGHRS, CDR2 YFSETQ. This CDR3 is built from 14 residues. Here the CDR3 DNA reads TGCGCCAGCAGCTTAGGACAAAGGAACACTGAAGCTTTCTTT. It translates to CASSLGQRNTEAFF.

V and J are TRBV12-3 or TRBV12-4 and TRBJ2-5; possibly TRBD1 or TRBD2 for D (5 bases each). The CDR3 consists of 13 residues. V lost 8 bases, J lost 5 bases, and 15 bases lay in between. CDR3: CASVPPGQETQYF. The CDR3 nucleotides read TGTGCCAGCGTACCTCCGGGGCAGGAGACCCAGTACTTC.

This clonotype came up a few times. The rearrangement uses TRBV5-1 and TRBJ2-5; TRBD1 aligns across 8 bases. Trimming took 3 bases from V and 5 from J; bases not matched to a gene: 3. CDR3 size: 13 residues. The germline V gene encodes CDR1 SGHRS and CDR2 YFSETQ. The CDR3 coding sequence is TGCGCCAGCAGCTCCCGACAGGGGGAGACCCAGTACTTC. Its protein is CASSSRQGETQYF.